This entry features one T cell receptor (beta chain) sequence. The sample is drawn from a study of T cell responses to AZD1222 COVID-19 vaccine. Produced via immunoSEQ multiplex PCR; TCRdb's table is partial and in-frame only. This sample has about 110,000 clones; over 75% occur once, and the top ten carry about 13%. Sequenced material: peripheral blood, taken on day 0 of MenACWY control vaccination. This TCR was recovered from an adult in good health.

CDR3 residues: CASRTDFRGKPQHF. CDR3 nucleotides: TGTGCCAGTAGGACAGATTTTCGGGGGAAGCCCCAGCATTTT. This chain uses TRBV19 with TRBJ1-5, with TRBD1 as a possible D gene (5 bases). The V gene lost 6 bases and the J gene lost 8 bases, with 17 bases spanning the gap. The CDR3 covers 14 residues. In germline, CDR1 is LNHDA, CDR2 SQIVND (reference sequence).